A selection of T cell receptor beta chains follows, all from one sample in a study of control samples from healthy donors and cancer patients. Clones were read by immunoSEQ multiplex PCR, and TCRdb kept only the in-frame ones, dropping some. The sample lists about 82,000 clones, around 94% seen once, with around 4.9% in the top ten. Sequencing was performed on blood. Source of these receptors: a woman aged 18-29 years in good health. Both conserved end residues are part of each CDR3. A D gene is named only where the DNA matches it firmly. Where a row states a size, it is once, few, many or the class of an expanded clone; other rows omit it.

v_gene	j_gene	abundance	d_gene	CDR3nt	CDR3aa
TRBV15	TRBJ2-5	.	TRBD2	TGTGCCACCAGCAGCATCACTAGCGGGGGGCAAGAGACCCAGTACTTC	CATSSITSGGQETQYF
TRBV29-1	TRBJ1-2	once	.	TGCAGCCTTCGGACAGAAGATGGCTACACCTTC	CSLRTEDGYTF
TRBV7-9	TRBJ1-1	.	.	TGTGCCAGCAGCTTAGTGAAATCCATGGGCACTGAAGCTTTCTTT	CASSLVKSMGTEAFF
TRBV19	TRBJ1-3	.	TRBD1	TGTGCCAGTAGGGACAGGGGAGGTGGAAACACCATATATTTT	CASRDRGGGNTIYF
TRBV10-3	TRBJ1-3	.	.	TGTGCCATCAGTGAGTCGAGGAGGAGCTCTGGAAACACCATATATTTT	CAISESRRSSGNTIYF
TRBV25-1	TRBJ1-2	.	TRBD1	TGTGCCAGCAGTGTAGGGGGCGCCTATGGCTACACCTTC	CASSVGGAYGYTF
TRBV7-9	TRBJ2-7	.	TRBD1	TGTGCCAGCAGCTCTGGACAGGGGACCGCCGAGCAGTACTTC	CASSSGQGTAEQYF
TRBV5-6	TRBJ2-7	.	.	TGTGCCAGCAGCTTCGGGCGGAGAGGCGAGCAGTACTTC	CASSFGRRGEQYF
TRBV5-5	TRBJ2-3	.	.	TGTGCCAGCAGCCCAGTTTATGTAGATACGCAGTATTTT	CASSPVYVDTQYF
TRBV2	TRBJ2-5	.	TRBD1	TGTGCCAGCAGTCAACCTACGGACAGGGGACATACCCAAGAGACCCAGTACTTC	CASSQPTDRGHTQETQYF
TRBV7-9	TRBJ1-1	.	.	TGTGCCAGCAGCTTAGCAGGGATGAACACTGAAGCTTTCTTT	CASSLAGMNTEAFF
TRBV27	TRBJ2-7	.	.	TGTGCCAGCAGTTTAGGGCAGGGGGGCTACGAGCAGTACTTC	CASSLGQGGYEQYF
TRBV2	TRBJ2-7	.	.	TGTGCCAGCAGGGAGGGACACTTGATACCCTACGAGCAGTACTTC	CASREGHLIPYEQYF
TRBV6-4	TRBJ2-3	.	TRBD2	TGTGCCAGCAGCGGACTAGCGGGGGGCACAGATACGCAGTATTTT	CASSGLAGGTDTQYF
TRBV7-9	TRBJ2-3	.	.	TGTGCCAGCAGCCAGCAGGGACCCCTCGTGGATACGCAGTATTTT	CASSQQGPLVDTQYF
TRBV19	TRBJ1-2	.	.	TGTGCCAGTAGTATTCAGAGCTCCTTATACTATGGCTACACCTTC	CASSIQSSLYYGYTF
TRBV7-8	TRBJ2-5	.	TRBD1	TGTGCCAGCAGCTTAGACCCAACAGGGGTACAAGAGACCCAGTACTTC	CASSLDPTGVQETQYF
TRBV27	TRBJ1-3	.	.	TGTGCCAGCAGTTTATACCGGCCGGGTGGCAGCAGCTCTGGAAACACCATATATTTT	CASSLYRPGGSSSGNTIYF